This T cell receptor (beta chain) came from a study of technical replicates of blood from a few donors. Germline V lookup: CDR1 SNHLY, CDR2 FYNNEI. CDR3 length: 13 residues. Trimming pared 5 bases from V and 3 bases from J, leaving 11 bases between. This table comes from immunoSEQ multiplex PCR, and its TCRdb copy is limited to in-frame clones, with some not included. Of 65,000 to 85,000 clones in the sample, around 94% were seen once. This TCR was sampled from a human donor in good health. The gene calls are TRBV2 and TRBJ2-7; no reliable D call. Sequencing input: T cells isolated from PBMCs. The CDR3 loop is CASSMTRYYEQYF. CDR3 in DNA: TGTGCCAGCAGTATGACACGTTACTACGAGCAGTACTTC.